These 14 T cell receptor beta chains were sequenced from one sample in a study of regulatory T cells in long-lasting Graves disease. Library construction for TCR beta used iRepertoire HTBI primers and Arm-PCR of CDR3 regions. TCRdb re-called the multiplex PCR reads with MiXCR, one entry per CDR3 protein. This table has around 250,000 distinct CDR3 sequences, roughly 21% appearing once. Time point meaning: newly diagnosed GD, antithyroid drugs for less than 3 months. RNA from PBMCs was the source of the TCR library. Source: peripheral blood mononuclear cells (PBMCs), taken at new diagnosis, from a patient treated with antithyroid drugs. The receptor set was obtained from a female donor with Graves disease.

The sample holds a few counts of this clonotype. This sequence joins TRBV5-6 and TRBJ1-4, with D possibly matching TRBD1 (6 bases). The CDR3 runs 13 residues. Germline V gives CDR1 SGHDT, CDR2 YYEEEE. V shed 4 bases and J shed 8 bases, with 12 bases lying between them. The CDR3 here is CASSPTTGEKLFF. The CDR3 nucleotides are TGTGCCAGCAGCCCTACCACAGGGGAAAAACTGTTTTTT.

In its sample, this clonotype was seen many times. The rearrangement uses TRBV2 and TRBJ2-3, with 7 bases matching TRBD2. This CDR3 comprises 14 residues. Losses at the gene ends were 6 bases for V and 3 bases for J; bases not matched to a gene: 6. The germline gives CDR1 SNHLY, CDR2 FYNNEI. This chain's CDR3 is CASSRDYGTDTQYF. The CDR3 nucleotides read TGTGCCAGCAGCCGGGACTATGGGACAGATACGCAGTATTTT.

The rearrangement joins TRBV5-1 to TRBJ2-7, with 10 bases fitting TRBD2. Germline assignment: CDR1 SGHRS and CDR2 YFSETQ. The V segment lost 4 bases and the J segment 4 bases; nucleotides outside the gene matches: 11. The CDR3 is 16 amino acids. The chain's CDR3 is CASSPGRLAGAYEQYF. In DNA form, the CDR3 reads TGCGCCAGCAGCCCCGGACGGCTAGCGGGAGCGTACGAGCAGTACTTC.

A remark on this clonotype: Since a far larger clone is one base different, this is likely a read error. This chain connects TRBV11-2 to TRBJ2-2; TRBD1 matches at 10 bases. The CDR3 is made up of 15 amino acids. Germline CDR1 is SGHAT and CDR2 is FQNNGV. Here the CDR3 DNA reads TGTGCCAGCAGTCCCGGGACAGGGGTTACCGGGGAGCTGCTTTTT. Translated, it gives CASSPGTGVTGELLF.

This clonotype was seen many times. V gene TRBV5-1 combines with J gene TRBJ2-3; 10 nucleotides agree with TRBD2. Per the germline V gene, CDR1 is SGHRS and CDR2 is YFSETQ. V lost 4 bases to trimming and J lost 2 bases; unmatched junction nucleotides: 4. The CDR3 spans 15 residues. Here the CDR3 DNA reads TGCGCCAGCAGCCGAGCGGGGGGGTCCACAGATACGCAGTATTTT. Its translation is CASSRAGGSTDTQYF.

This clonotype was seen many times. The chain uses TRBV6-2 or TRBV6-3 and TRBJ1-1; no definite D call. The CDR3 loop spans 14 amino acids. V lost 4 bases and J 6 bases, leaving 15 bases between the germline ends. Germline values: CDR1 MNHEY, CDR2 SVGEGT. The CDR3 protein is CASSSLGRLPEAFF. CDR3 nucleotides: TGTGCCAGCAGTTCACTCGGGAGGCTTCCTGAAGCTTTCTTT.

This clonotype was counted at least ten times. The chain couples TRBV5-6 to TRBJ2-7; 7 nucleotides line up with TRBD2. J lost 6 bases, V lost 4 bases, and 4 bases had no gene match. Germline loops: CDR1 SGHDT, CDR2 YYEEEE. CDR3 size: 12 residues. CDR3 in amino acids: CASSITSVEQYF. CDR3 in DNA: TGTGCCAGCAGCATAACTAGCGTCGAGCAGTACTTC.

This clonotype was picked up many times. The gene calls are TRBV9 and TRBJ2-7; 8 bases match TRBD1. V dropped 5 bases and J dropped 4; count of bases not matched to a gene: 5. The CDR3 spans 13 residues. Germline assignment: CDR1 SGDLS and CDR2 YYNGEE. The CDR3 DNA sequence: TGTGCCAGCAGTGCGGACAGGGATTACGAGCAGTACTTC. Protein: CASSADRDYEQYF. Using reference TRBV9 and TRBJ2-7 for the parts outside the CDR3, the full variable domain is DSGVTQTPKHLITATGQRVTLRCSPRSGDLSVYWYQQSLDQGLQFLIQYYNGEERAKGNILERFSAQQFPDLHSELNLSSLELGDSALYFCASSADRDYEQYFGPGTRLTVT.

This clonotype has at least ten counts. J is TRBJ2-7 and V is TRBV5-5, with unresolved D. Trimming left V 0 bases short and J 2 bases short, with 15 bases between. This CDR3 contains 16 residues. Germline assignment: CDR1 SGHKS and CDR2 YYEKEE (reference sequence). The CDR3 nucleotides read TGTGCCAGCAGCTTGGACCGGCCTGGAGCGACCTACGAGCAGTACTTC. Translation: CASSLDRPGATYEQYF.

In this sample, this clonotype turned up many times. V usage is TRBV29-1 and J usage is TRBJ2-5; no reliable D call. CDR1 and CDR2 (germline): SQVTM, ANQGSEA. The germline V and J ends were trimmed by 4 bases and 7 bases, with 16 bases remaining between them. CDR3 size: 13 residues. The CDR3, as DNA: TGCAGCGTTGCCCGAGTGGGATCGGGGACCCAGTACTTC. It encodes CSVARVGSGTQYF.

This clonotype has a count of ten or more. The genes are TRBV2 and TRBJ2-1; weak D call: TRBD1 (5 bases). This CDR3 region has 15 residues. The V gene lost 7 bases and the J gene lost 0 bases, with 13 bases spanning the gap. Per germline, CDR1 SNHLY and CDR2 FYNNEI. The CDR3, as DNA: TGTGCCAGCACTTTTCAGGACAACTCCTACAATGAGCAGTTCTTC. It yields the protein CASTFQDNSYNEQFF.

A few counts support this clonotype. V is TRBV14 and J is TRBJ2-2; 10 bases line up with TRBD2. Germline V gene sequence: CDR1 SGHDN, CDR2 FVKESK. This CDR3 has 15 amino acids. V trimming: 1 base; J trimming: 17 bases; junction bases outside the gene matches: 13. The CDR3 nucleotides are TGTGCCAGCAGCCAAGGGCTAAGCGGGAGGGATCGGACATTTTTT. Translating it yields CASSQGLSGRDRTFF.

This clonotype was detected a few times. This could be a read error, since a much larger clone is one nucleotide away. V usage is TRBV7-2 and J usage is TRBJ2-1, with D uncertain. CDR3 length: 15 amino acids. V was shortened by 5 bases and J by 9 bases, with 20 bases between the two germline ends. CDR1 SGHTA and CDR2 FQGNSA come from the germline V gene. The CDR3 nucleotides are TGTGCCAGCAGCGCCTCGGTGAATGGCAACAGTGAGCAGTTCTTC. Amino acids: CASSASVNGNSEQFF.

This clonotype was seen at least ten times. The rearrangement uses TRBV7-2 and TRBJ1-1, with 8 bases lining up with TRBD1. This CDR3 comprises 12 residues. Germline CDR1 is SGHTA and CDR2 is FQGNSA. J lost 13 bases, V lost 5 bases, and 9 bases had no gene match. The CDR3 DNA follows: TGTGCCAGCAGCACTTACACAGGGACAGGTTTCTTT. Translating it yields CASSTYTGTGFF.